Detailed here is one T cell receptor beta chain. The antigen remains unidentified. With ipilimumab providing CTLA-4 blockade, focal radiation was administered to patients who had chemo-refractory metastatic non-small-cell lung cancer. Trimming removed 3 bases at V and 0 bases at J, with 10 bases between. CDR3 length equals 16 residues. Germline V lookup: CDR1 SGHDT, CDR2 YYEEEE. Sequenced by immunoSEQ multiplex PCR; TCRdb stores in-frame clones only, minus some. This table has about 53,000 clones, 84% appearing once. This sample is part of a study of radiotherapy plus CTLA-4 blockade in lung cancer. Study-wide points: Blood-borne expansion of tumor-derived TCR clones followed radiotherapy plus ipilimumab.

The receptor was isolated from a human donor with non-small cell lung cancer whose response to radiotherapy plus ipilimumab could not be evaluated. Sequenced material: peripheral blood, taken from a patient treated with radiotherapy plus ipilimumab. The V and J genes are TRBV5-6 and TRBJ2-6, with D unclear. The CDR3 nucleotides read TGTGCCAGCAGCTCTACTATGAGCTCTGGGGCCAACGTCCTGACTTTC. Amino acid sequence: CASSSTMSSGANVLTF.